A selection of T cell receptor beta chains follows, all from one sample in a study of shared T cell receptors in the human thymus. Some clones are missing from TCRdb's copy, which holds only in-frame ones; the method was immunoSEQ multiplex PCR. The repertoire holds about 380,000 clones, about 95% seen once, with around 0.018% in the top ten. Sample: thymocytes. The receptors originated from a human donor. CDR3s leave out the opening cysteine and the closing phenylalanine or tryptophan.

TRBJ1-5	TRBV9	ASSVGDRAYSNQPQH
TRBJ1-2	TRBV7-2	ASSLGQGSVKAGYT
TRBJ2-3	TRBV7-2	ASTNGGTSISRGTDTQY
TRBJ2-7	TRBV30	AWSVPSGGYEQY
TRBJ2-1	TRBV7-7	ASSHGGLRRVYNEQF
TRBJ1-4	TRBV6-1	ASSELRGVGEKLF
TRBJ2-3	TRBV19	ATREAPHRFSALPRTDTQY
TRBJ2-2	TRBV29-1	SVEGGGVKGVSGELF
TRBJ1-2	TRBV29-1	SVGSRAGEWYGYT
TRBJ2-7	TRBV6-6	ASRKLAGVSEQY
TRBJ2-5	TRBV25-1	ASRETGVKTQY
TRBJ2-7	TRBV5-5	ASSLTSGRTSYEQY
TRBJ2-2	TRBV11-2	ASSLVGLAVNTGELF
TRBJ2-1	TRBV13	ASSSEPTSGSCNEQF
TRBJ2-5	TRBV5-6	ASSGDTYQETQY
TRBJ2-1	TRBV6-5	ASSYSIGSSYNEQF
TRBJ2-2	TRBV4-1	ASSRFKTGELF
TRBJ2-7	TRBV7-2	ASSRGTGPYEQY
TRBJ2-7	TRBV11-2	ASSPTHEQY
TRBJ2-7	TRBV11-2	ASSFLSRATITYEQY
TRBJ2-7	TRBV5-6	ASSGRDRGLSYEQY
TRBJ2-2	TRBV11-2	ASRRLAIGELF
TRBJ2-7	TRBV15	ATSRPGDPRSYEQY
TRBJ1-5	TRBV28	ASSLTGTAQPQH
TRBJ1-5	TRBV2	ASREHYSNQPQH
TRBJ1-5	TRBV18	ASSPTQGYSNQPQH
TRBJ2-7	TRBV5-6	ASTTTRGGQTLYEQY
TRBJ2-5	TRBV30	AWSVSSRETQY
TRBJ2-3	TRBV28	ASSPYTDTQY
TRBJ2-5	TRBV7-3	ASSLDSSLSSGSTQETQY
TRBJ2-7	TRBV7-2	AGSLRTSGSYEQY
TRBJ1-3	TRBV28	ASSFSVHRSGNTIY
TRBJ1-2	TRBV11-2	ASSSPRGYT
TRBJ2-1	TRBV7-6	ASSFQVGGPFGDEQF
TRBJ2-1	TRBV29-1	SVEVGQGPRTYNEQF
TRBJ1-4	TRBV23-1	ARVEATNEKLF
TRBJ2-7	TRBV5-1	ASSFRAYDEQY
TRBJ2-7	TRBV28	ASRGREGHYEQY
TRBJ2-2	TRBV23-1	ATLRGGTPTGELF
TRBJ2-7	TRBV7-2	ASSFSGDNSYEQY
TRBJ2-7	TRBV6-6	ASSYEGIQVYEQY
TRBJ1-5	TRBV2	ASSEVDRGRNQPQH
TRBJ1-2	TRBV12-1	ASSFCGDVYRGYT
TRBJ1-1	TRBV28	ASSLYTQGEAF
TRBJ2-1	TRBV19	ASSVGTSGRADSYNEQF
TRBJ2-7	TRBV28	ASSFPRDRGVNEQY
TRBJ1-5	TRBV27	ASSSQGAAQPQH
TRBJ2-5	TRBV11-2	ASSLHDAGGEETQY
TRBJ2-3	TRBV14	ASSQERNTTDTQY
TRBJ2-7	TRBV18	ASSPWTVPGLAGGPIEQY
TRBJ2-1	TRBV27	ASSLGLSSYNEQF
TRBJ2-3	TRBV5-6	ASSLEGLWWVTTDTQY
TRBJ1-1	TRBV7-6	ASSLARGGGGSDWNTEAF
TRBJ2-4	TRBV25-1	ASSERQGGKNIQY
TRBJ2-7	TRBV11-3	ASTGRVNYEQY
TRBJ2-3	TRBV11-2	ASSRGTDTQY
TRBJ1-1	TRBV25-1	ATRRRGSSNTEAF